The text below deals with one T cell receptor beta chain. The data belong to a study of T cells after yellow fever vaccination. V shed 0 bases, J shed 11 bases, and the junction held 10 bases outside the gene matches. Germline CDR1 is DFQATT and CDR2 is SNEGSKA (reference sequence). The CDR3 is made up of 14 amino acids. TCRdb reanalysed the 5' RACE reads using MiXCR and keeps one entry per CDR3 protein. In the table there are about 240,000 distinct CDR3 sequences, 6.9% of which are singletons. The chain is built from TRBV20-1 and TRBJ2-1, with 7 bases lining up with TRBD2. The receptor comes from a man under 40 who received the YFV17D yellow fever vaccine. The material was CD4+ T cells sorted from PBMCs, obtained 15 days after the yellow fever booster vaccination. CDR3 bases: TGCAGTGCTAGAGATCGTCGGGGGGACTCAAAGCAGTTCTTC. Encoded protein: CSARDRRGDSKQFF.